This paragraph covers one T cell receptor (beta chain) sequence. There is no known antigen for this receptor. Base quality data are lacking; no much larger clone is found one base away. This sample stems from a study of T cells after posttransplantation cyclophosphamide (dated by TCRdb to the mid-2010s). With regard to the full study: T cell repertoire reconstitution was tracked by TRB sequencing after myeloablative bone marrow transplantation in which posttransplantation cyclophosphamide was used as GVHD prophylaxis. Because TRA and TRB clonality correlated tightly in 10 or so samples, later TCR analyses were limited to TRB. In 3 patients, TRB sequencing was also performed on up to roughly 3 more blood samples taken 2 to 5.2 years after transplant, and in a handful of patients, pretransplant blood was also TRB-sequenced. Antigen receptor sequencing covered samples from a few dozen PTCy-treated patients and over 15 of their related bone marrow donors. Blood from all 34 PTCy patients who had 1-year posttransplant specimens underwent TRB sequencing. Public TRB sequences were compared against a database of over 3,600 sequences linked to responses to pathogens, tumor antigens, self-antigens and alloantigens.

Genomic DNA was the input for TRB sequencing, which was run either with the immunoSEQ assay at survey resolution or with the hsTCRB kit. Per the authors' processing: The immunoSEQ software handled initial read processing, and the LymphoSeq R package was used for repertoire analyses. Clonality was computed as 1 minus normalized Shannon entropy, and a Gini coefficient was also calculated for each TRB dataset. To infer phenotypes in unsorted samples, TRB sequences from sorted subsets of the recipient or donor were mapped onto the unsorted samples of the same recipient. As stored in TCRdb, this immuneACCESS dataset retains in-frame rearrangements with V and J assigned. A fraction of the clones does not appear; measured against another copy, unresolved V genes explain less than half of the discrepancy, and the remainder lacks a known reason. V and J calls and clone size are copied from that table; D and trimming were computed from the DNA. A total of approximately 52,000 clones appear in this sample, around 84% of them only once. The ten biggest clones cover about 3% of the sample.

Overall study results and their limits: Across approximately 41 patients, TRB clonality was highly associated with recipient CMV seropositivity and CMV reactivation, and PTCy diversity was similar to diversity in CNI/methotrexate controls. The TRB repertoires of T cells infiltrating skin or the GI tract showed only limited overlap with the TRB repertoires found in blood. Donor-recipient similarity was low at 1-2 months but rose over the first year, and later blood repertoires were often dominated by donor CD8+ memory clones.

PTCy-treated patients were drawn from a prospective multi-institutional clinical trial. Mononuclear cells from peripheral blood and bone marrow were separated by Ficoll-Hypaque density centrifugation and then cryopreserved. Counted from cysteine to phenylalanine, this CDR3 has 14 amino acids. CDR3 DNA only is kept here, 42 bases in frame from base 1. According to the germline V gene, CDR1 reads SGHRS and CDR2 reads YFSETQ. Relative to germline, V is missing 4 bases and J is missing 0 bases, with 2 bases of the junction outside any gene match. The rearrangement combines TRBV5-1 with TRBJ2-5; TRBD2 aligns with 8 central bases. The clonotype originates from a man aged 30 to 45 with a blood cancer, CMV-positive, and with a related stem cell donor. Material: PBMCs. The base sequence is TGCGCCAGCAGCGGCGGGAGGAACCAAGAGACCCAGTACTTC. Its translation is CASSGGRNQETQYF.